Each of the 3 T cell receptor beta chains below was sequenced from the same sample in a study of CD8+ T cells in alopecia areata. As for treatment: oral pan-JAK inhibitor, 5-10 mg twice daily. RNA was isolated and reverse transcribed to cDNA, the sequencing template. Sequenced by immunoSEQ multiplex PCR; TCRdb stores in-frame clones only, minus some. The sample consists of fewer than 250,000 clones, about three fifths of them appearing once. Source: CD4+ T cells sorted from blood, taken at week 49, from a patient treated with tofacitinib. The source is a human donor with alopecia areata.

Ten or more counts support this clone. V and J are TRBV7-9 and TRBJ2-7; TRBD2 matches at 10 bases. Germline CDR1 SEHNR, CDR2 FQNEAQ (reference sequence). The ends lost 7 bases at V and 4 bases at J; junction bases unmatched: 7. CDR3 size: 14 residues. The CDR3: CASTSDSGGYEQYF. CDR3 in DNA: TGTGCCAGCACCTCGGATAGCGGGGGGTACGAGCAGTACTTC.

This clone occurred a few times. DNA of the CDR3: TGTGCCAGCAGGGGCGGGGGGAGCTACAATGAGCAGTTCTTC. Its translation is CASRGGGSYNEQFF. The V call is TRBV28, the J call TRBJ2-1, with TRBD2 matching 8 bases. CDR3 length equals 14 residues. In germline, CDR1 is MDHEN, CDR2 SYDVKM. V was clipped by 6 bases and J by 3 bases; unmatched bases: 4.

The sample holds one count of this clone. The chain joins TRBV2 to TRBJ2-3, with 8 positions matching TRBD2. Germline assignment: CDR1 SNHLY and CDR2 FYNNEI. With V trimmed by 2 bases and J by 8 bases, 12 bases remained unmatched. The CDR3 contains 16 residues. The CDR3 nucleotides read TGTGCCAGCAGTGAAATTGGTGCGGGGGGTCGAGTTACGCAGTATTTT. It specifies CASSEIGAGGRVTQYF. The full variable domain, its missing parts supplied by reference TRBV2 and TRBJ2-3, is EPEVTQTPSHQVTQMGQEVILRCVPISNHLYFYWYRQILGQKVEFLVSFYNNEISEKSEIFDDQFSVERPDGSNFTLKIRSTKLEDSAMYFCASSEIGAGGRVTQYFGPGTRLTVL.